Described below is a single TCR beta chain sequence and its context. Its cognate antigen is unknown. This record comes from a study of cytomegalovirus exposure and HLA in healthy donors. Study in general: Clustering assigned 81% of the roughly 430 genotyped donors to the Caucasian-associated ancestry cluster. General study points: After further analysis at a later stage, 16,951 TCR beta sequences were associated with HLA alleles at 0.05 false discovery rate.

Use of 60 Vbeta and 13 Jbeta primers characterized the PCR. Using immunoSEQ multiplex PCR, the repertoire was profiled, and TCRdb retains in-frame clones only, with some absent. The sample has around 150,000 clones; approximately 80% are singletons. The germline CDR1 and CDR2 sequences are SGDLS and YYNGEE. V lost 0 bases and J 8 bases, leaving 9 bases between the germline ends. The CDR3 contains 13 residues. The specimen was PBMCs. The V and J genes are TRBV9 and TRBJ2-1, with D possibly TRBD2 on 6 matching bases. This sequence originates from a male donor in good health and CMV-seronegative. The CDR3 protein is CASSVGGEDEQFF. The CDR3 DNA sequence: TGTGCCAGCAGCGTAGGGGGGGAAGATGAGCAGTTCTTC.